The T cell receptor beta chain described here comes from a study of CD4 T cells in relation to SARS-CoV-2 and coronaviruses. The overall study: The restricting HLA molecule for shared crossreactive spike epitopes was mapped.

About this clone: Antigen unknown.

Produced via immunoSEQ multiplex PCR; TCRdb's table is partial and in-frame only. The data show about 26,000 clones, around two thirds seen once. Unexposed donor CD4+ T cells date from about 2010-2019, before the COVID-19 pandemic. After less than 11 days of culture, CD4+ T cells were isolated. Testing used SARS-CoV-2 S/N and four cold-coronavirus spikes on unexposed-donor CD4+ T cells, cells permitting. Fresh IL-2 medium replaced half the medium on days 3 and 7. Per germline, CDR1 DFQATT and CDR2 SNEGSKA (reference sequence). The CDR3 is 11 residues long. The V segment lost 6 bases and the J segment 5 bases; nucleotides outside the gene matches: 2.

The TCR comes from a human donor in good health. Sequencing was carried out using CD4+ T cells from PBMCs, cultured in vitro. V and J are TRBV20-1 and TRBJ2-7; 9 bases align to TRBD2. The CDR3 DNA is TGCAGTGCAGCGGGAGGCCACGAGCAGTACTTC. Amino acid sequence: CSAAGGHEQYF.